This TCR beta chain appears in the sequencing data of a study of T cell responses to AZD1222 COVID-19 vaccine. Details on this clone: The antigen remains undetermined.

Points from the study as a whole: Nearly half of spike-specific TCRs reportedly target variant regions that are unmutated in the B.1.351 and B.1.1.7 variants. Spike-specific TCR depth and breadth grew after two AZD1222 doses. There were mostly white British donors and more females than males, and clonal diversity was possibly underestimated. Repertoire collection took place solely once the T cell response had peaked.

The method was immunoSEQ multiplex PCR; TCRdb's version includes in-frame clones alone and lacks a portion of them. Among fewer than 100,000 clones listed, about 81% were seen once. Germline loops: CDR1 WNHNN, CDR2 SYGVQD (reference sequence). Trimming stripped 10 bases from V and 1 base from J, with 22 bases between. The CDR3 has 17 amino acids. This sequence originates from an adult who received the AZD1222 COVID-19 vaccine. The sample was peripheral blood, taken 28 days after the second AZD1222 dose. The chain carries TRBV10-1 and TRBJ2-2; weak D call: TRBD1 (7 bases). CDR3: CATVGAGGRGNTGELFF. CDR3 DNA: TGCGCCACCGTAGGGGCAGGGGGGCGCGGGAACACCGGGGAGCTGTTTTTT.